The TCR beta chain described here comes from a study of cytomegalovirus exposure and HLA in healthy donors. Study-level findings and limits: Later examination showed HLA-associated TCR beta chains had greater clonal expansion than equally common others.

As regards this clone: The antigen is undetermined.

PCR involved 60 Vbeta and 13 Jbeta primers. Produced via immunoSEQ multiplex PCR; TCRdb's table is partial and in-frame only. The sample lists roughly 71,000 clones; approximately 82% were seen once. This TCR was sampled from a girl aged 5 to 17 in good health and CMV-seropositive. The sequencing sample was made of PBMCs.

The CDR3 DNA sequence: TGTGCCAGCAGGCAGGGGCAGTACTATGGCTACACCTTC. It is translated as CASRQGQYYGYTF. The V gene is TRBV2, the J gene TRBJ1-2, with D perhaps matching TRBD1 (6 bases). V was pared by 6 bases and J by 3 bases, with 11 bases between. Germline assignment: CDR1 SNHLY and CDR2 FYNNEI. This CDR3 has 13 residues.